The entry below describes one T cell receptor beta chain. The data were taken from a study of OX40 agonist ivuxolimab in advanced cancers. For the study at large: Cancers in dose escalation were hepatocellular, melanoma, renal cell and head and neck.

Produced via immunoSEQ multiplex PCR; TCRdb's table is partial and in-frame only. The sample holds almost 70,000 clones; 90% are singletons and the top ten take roughly 10%. Individuals having autoimmune disease history or systemic immunosuppression were not enrolled. The CDR3 runs 14 residues. The ends were cut back, 2 bases at V and 4 bases at J, with 9 bases in the middle. The germline gives CDR1 MNHNY, CDR2 SVGAGI (reference sequence). The starting material was CD4+ or CD8+ T cells sorted from blood, obtained in a trial of the OX40 agonist ivuxolimab. The clonotype originates from an adult with an advanced solid tumor such as melanoma, head and neck, liver or kidney cancer. This chain uses TRBV6-6 with TRBJ1-5, with D perhaps TRBD1 (5 bases). CDR3 nucleotide sequence: TGTGCCAGCAGTTACGGGGGGGGAAATCAGCCCCAGCATTTT. Amino acids: CASSYGGGNQPQHF.